This T cell receptor (beta chain) derives from a study of cytomegalovirus exposure and HLA in healthy donors. Notes on the study in general: Presence/absence results assume similar sequencing depth per donor, which may not hold. Reports showed the classifier diagnosing cytomegalovirus status with high specificity and sensitivity.

Primers included in the PCR were 60 Vbeta and 13 Jbeta primers. Only in-frame clones appear in the TCRdb table, and some are missing; sequencing was by immunoSEQ multiplex PCR. The table includes 150,000 to 200,000 clones, roughly three quarters detected once. With respect to this clone: Its antigen is undetermined.

Germline-derived CDR1 and CDR2 are LNHDA and SQIVND (reference sequence). Trimming removed 6 bases from V and 0 bases from J; junction bases left unmatched: 23. The CDR3 is 21 residues long. Input material: PBMCs. The source of this sequence is a woman in her fifties or sixties in good health and CMV-seronegative. The chain is built from TRBV19 and TRBJ1-3; 7 bases are a match to TRBD1. The CDR3 region is CASSRDSRATSLRFSGNTIYF. The CDR3 DNA reads TGTGCCAGTAGCCGGGACAGCCGAGCGACGTCTTTGCGTTTCTCTGGAAACACCATATATTTT.